This passage covers 25 T cell receptor beta chains from one sample sequenced in a study of T cells in Graves' hyperthyroidism and ophthalmopathy. RNA transcripts provided the source from which TCR beta CDR3 regions were amplified. When the TCR CDR3 underwent first-round RT-PCR, the HTBI primer set was used. TCRdb re-analysed the multiplex PCR reads in MiXCR, keeping a single row per CDR3 protein. The top ten clones hold around 9.2% of a sample with around 400,000 distinct CDR3 sequences, about 12% of them seen once. Material for sequencing was blood. The receptors come from a woman aged 18-29 years with Graves' hyperthyroidism.

The chain links TRBV4-3 to TRBJ1-6; 8 bases align to TRBD1. Germline V gene lookup returns CDR1 LGHNA and CDR2 YSLEER. The V and J ends lost 1 base and 7 bases, in that order; junction bases with no gene match: 3. This CDR3 is 15 amino acids long. The DNA for the CDR3 is TGCGCCAGCAGCCAAGGGGGACAGGAGAATTCACCCCTCCACTTT. As protein: CASSQGGQENSPLHF.

J is TRBJ2-1 and V is TRBV9; 9 bases match TRBD1. The J segment lost 3 bases and the V segment lost 0 bases, leaving 4 bases of the junction unmatched. The CDR3 length is 16 residues. The germline CDR1 and CDR2 sequences are SGDLS and YYNGEE. The CDR3 sequence: CASSVVGTGNYNEQFF. DNA for the CDR3: TGTGCCAGCAGCGTAGTTGGGACAGGGAACTACAATGAGCAGTTCTTC.

This clonotype came up many times. V gene TRBV27 combines with J gene TRBJ2-7; D is perhaps TRBD2 (5 bases). Trimming shortened V by 7 bases and J by 6 bases, and 19 bases separated the two germline ends. This CDR3 is built from 14 residues. Germline loops: CDR1 MNHEY, CDR2 SMNVEV (reference sequence). DNA of the CDR3: TGTGCCAGCACCCCAGCGGTACAGAATGCCGAGCAGTACTTC. Its protein is CASTPAVQNAEQYF.

At least ten counts were recorded for this clonotype. The chain uses TRBV3-1 and TRBJ1-6; weak D call: TRBD1 (5 bases). V was cut by 3 bases and J by 8 bases, with 11 bases left in between. This CDR3 is 14 amino acids long. CDR1 is LGHDT and CDR2 is YNNKEL in the germline V gene (reference sequence). In nucleotides, the CDR3 is TGTGCCAGCAGCCATGGAGGGGAGGATTCACCCCTCCACTTT. The encoded protein is CASSHGGEDSPLHF.

This clonotype was detected many times. The chain employs TRBV19 and TRBJ2-1, with D possibly being TRBD1 (6 bases). The CDR3 is made up of 15 amino acids. Germline V gene lookup returns CDR1 LNHDA and CDR2 SQIVND (reference sequence). V was shortened by 5 bases and J by 0 bases, with 11 bases between the two germline ends. The CDR3 spells CASSLDRGSYNEQFF. Here the CDR3 DNA reads TGTGCCAGTAGTTTGGACAGAGGCTCCTACAATGAGCAGTTCTTC.

This clonotype was recorded many times. This rearrangement joins TRBV2 to TRBJ2-1, with a tentative D call TRBD2 (5 bases). Looked up from germline, CDR1 is SNHLY and CDR2 is FYNNEI. The CDR3 runs to 14 residues. V was trimmed by 7 bases and J by 0 bases, leaving 10 bases between them. CDR3 loop: CASKDSPSYNEQFF. CDR3 DNA sequence: TGTGCCAGCAAGGACTCACCCTCCTACAATGAGCAGTTCTTC.

This clonotype was recorded at least ten times. The V call is TRBV28, the J call TRBJ1-5; 8 nucleotides agree with TRBD1. The CDR3 length is 13 residues. V was pared by 6 bases and J by 7 bases, with 5 bases of the junction left unmatched. CDR1 is MDHEN, CDR2 SYDVKM, per germline. In DNA form, the CDR3 reads TGTGCCAGCAGGACAGGGGAAGGGCAGCCCCAGCATTTT. Residues: CASRTGEGQPQHF.

This clonotype showed up many times. The V and J genes are TRBV20-1 and TRBJ1-4, with a tentative D call TRBD1 (6 bases). Deletions cut 6 bases from V and 0 bases from J, with 14 bases between. This CDR3 is built from 15 residues. The V gene's germline CDR1 is DFQATT and CDR2 SNEGSKA (reference sequence). CDR3 bases: TGCAGTGCCCCGGACAGCTCGACAACTAATGAAAAACTGTTTTTT. Its protein is CSAPDSSTTNEKLFF.

The V call is TRBV11-2, the J call TRBJ1-6; D possibly corresponds to TRBD1 (6 bases). Germline assignment: CDR1 SGHAT and CDR2 FQNNGV. V dropped 3 bases and J dropped 8 bases, with 14 bases sitting between them. The length of the CDR3 is 15 residues. The CDR3 loop reads CASSFETGTYSPLHF. The CDR3, as DNA: TGTGCCAGCAGCTTTGAGACAGGCACTTATTCACCCCTCCACTTT. Full variable domain (outside the CDR3, taken from reference TRBV11-2 and TRBJ1-6): EAGVAQSPRYKIIEKRQSVAFWCNPISGHATLYWYQQILGQGPKLLIQFQNNGVVDDSQLPKDRFSAERLKGVDSTLKIQPAKLEDSAVYLCASSFETGTYSPLHFGNGTRLTVT.

A few counts support this clonotype. The rearrangement links TRBV5-4 to TRBJ2-1, with 10 bases identical to TRBD2. From germline, CDR1 is SGHNT and CDR2 YYREEE (reference sequence). CDR3 length: 14 amino acids. V lost 2 bases, J lost 6 bases, and 2 bases stayed unmatched. The DNA of the CDR3 is TGTGCCAGCAGCTTCGGACTAGCGGCCAATGAGCAGTTCTTC. This gives the protein CASSFGLAANEQFF.

This clonotype was seen ten or more times. The CDR3 protein is CASSSPRFNTEAFF. The CDR3 DNA sequence: TGTGCCAGCAGTTCCCCCCGTTTTAACACTGAAGCTTTCTTT. V usage is TRBV11-2 and J usage is TRBJ1-1, with D unresolved. The length of the CDR3 is 14 residues. From germline, CDR1 is SGHAT and CDR2 FQNNGV. Trimming took 6 bases from V and 2 from J, leaving 13 bases between them.

Many counts were recorded for this clonotype. The chain joins TRBV28 to TRBJ2-4; a weak D match, TRBD2 (7 bases). CDR3 length: 17 residues. Trimming took 4 bases from V and 3 from J, leaving 19 bases between them. Germline V gene data show CDR1 as MDHEN and CDR2 as SYDVKM. The CDR3 DNA is TGTGCCAGCAGTTCCCCCGAGGGGGGGAAGGACAAAAACATTCAGTACTTC. Translating gives CASSSPEGGKDKNIQYF.

The chain uses TRBV4-1 and TRBJ2-3; 13 bases map to TRBD2. V dropped 4 bases and J dropped 3; count of bases not matched to a gene: 4. The CDR3 is made up of 16 amino acids. In germline, CDR1 is MGHRA, CDR2 YSYEKL. DNA for the CDR3: TGCGCCAGCAGCCTTGGGACTAGCGGGATGACAGATACGCAGTATTTT. This codes for CASSLGTSGMTDTQYF.

The V gene is TRBV28, the J gene TRBJ1-2; TRBD1 agrees at 8 bases. CDR1 MDHEN and CDR2 SYDVKM come from the germline V gene. V gave up 6 bases and J gave up 0 bases; unmatched junction bases: 18. There are 19 residues in the CDR3. The CDR3 DNA reads as TGTGCCAGCAGCCCTGAGGGGCAGGGGGCGCGAGGAACTAACTATGGCTACACCTTC. Translation: CASSPEGQGARGTNYGYTF.

J is TRBJ1-6 and V is TRBV4-2, with D unresolved. This CDR3 contains 15 residues. CDR1 is LGHNA, CDR2 YNFKEQ, per germline. With 0 bases removed from V and 9 bases from J, the gap between germline ends came to 12 bases. This CDR3 reads CASSQENEGGSPLHF. For the CDR3, the DNA is TGTGCCAGCAGCCAAGAAAATGAGGGTGGTTCACCCCTCCACTTT.

In its sample, this clonotype was seen many times. J is TRBJ2-7 and V is TRBV10-2; TRBD2 matches 7 bases. In germline, CDR1 is WSHSY, CDR2 SAAADI. The V and J ends lost 3 bases and 4 bases, in that order; junction bases with no gene match: 21. This CDR3 spans 19 amino acids. The CDR3 spells CASSDFAGDRGRSRYEQYF. CDR3 coding DNA: TGCGCCAGCAGTGATTTTGCGGGGGATCGAGGCCGCTCGCGTTACGAGCAGTACTTC.

This clonotype was counted many times. One junction end disagrees with the germline gene, perhaps due to a read error. This chain joins TRBV2 and TRBJ2-1; 7 bases are shared with TRBD1. The CDR3 contains 18 residues. Germline CDR1 and CDR2: SNHLY and FYNNEI. CDR3 DNA sequence: TGTGCCAGCACCCCAGGACAGGCCGGTATCGTTGTGGGGAATGGGCAGTTCTTC. It translates to CASTPGQAGIVVGNGQFF.

This chain links TRBV2 with TRBJ1-6, with 10 bases aligning to TRBD1. CDR1 and CDR2 (germline): SNHLY, FYNNEI. The CDR3 is 14 residues long. The junction had 4 bases not matched to a gene; V was cut back by 6 bases and J by 8 bases. DNA for the CDR3: TGTGCCAGCAGCGGGACAGGGGTGGATTCACCCCTCCACTTT. It is translated as CASSGTGVDSPLHF.

This chain joins TRBV3-1 and TRBJ1-4; maybe TRBD1 (5 bases). Trimming shortened V by 5 bases and J by 3 bases, and 10 bases separated the two germline ends. CDR1 is LGHDT, CDR2 YNNKEL, per germline (reference sequence). The CDR3 is 14 residues long. The CDR3 DNA is TGTGCCAGCAGCTCCCAGGGCGCTAATGAAAAACTGTTTTTT. Amino acids: CASSSQGANEKLFF.

V and J are TRBV19 and TRBJ2-1; unclear D gene. The CDR3 length is 16 residues. V was pared by 5 bases and J by 10 bases, with 24 bases between. The germline V gene encodes CDR1 LNHDA and CDR2 SQIVND (reference sequence). The CDR3 protein is CASSSRAASWVDEQFF. DNA of the CDR3: TGTGCCAGTAGTTCCCGCGCAGCGTCGTGGGTTGACGAGCAGTTCTTC.

This clonotype was seen many times. This chain joins TRBV7-6 and TRBJ2-7; 8 bases are a match to TRBD1. V was pared by 7 bases and J by 2 bases, with 10 bases of the junction left unmatched. Germline values: CDR1 SGHVS, CDR2 FNYEAQ. The CDR3 length is 15 residues. The CDR3 region has the DNA TGTGCCAGCACCCCGTGGACAGGGAGAACCTACGAGCAGTACTTC. It is translated as CASTPWTGRTYEQYF.

This clonotype was counted many times. This chain uses TRBV28 with TRBJ1-1; maybe TRBD1 (5 bases). Germline V CDR1 and CDR2: MDHEN, SYDVKM. Trimming shortened V by 3 bases and J by 10 bases, and 9 bases separated the two germline ends. The CDR3 runs 11 residues. The DNA of the CDR3 is TGTGCCAGCAGTTTCGAAGGGGCAGCTTTCTTT. It yields the protein CASSFEGAAFF.

This clonotype has ten or more counts. The gene calls are TRBV5-1 and TRBJ2-7; D is undetermined. The CDR3 runs 13 residues. The ends were cut back, 0 bases at V and 3 bases at J, with 7 bases in the middle. Germline V gene lookup returns CDR1 SGHRS and CDR2 YFSETQ. CDR3 nucleotides: TGCGCCAGCAGCTTGGGCCCTAACTACGAGCAGTACTTC. It translates to CASSLGPNYEQYF.

This clonotype has at least ten counts. The V call is TRBV5-4, the J call TRBJ2-7; D assignment may be TRBD1 or TRBD2 (5 bases each). This CDR3 has 11 residues. Germline V gene data show CDR1 as SGHNT and CDR2 as YYREEE (reference sequence). V was cut by 4 bases and J by 5 bases, with 7 bases left in between. The CDR3 nucleotides are TGTGCCAGCAGCCGGGACGACGAGCAGTACTTC. This encodes CASSRDDEQYF.

A note on this clonotype: One end of the junction is discordant with germline, which a read error may explain. In DNA form, the CDR3 reads TGCAGCGCTAGAAAGGGTATCTGGACGAACAATGAGCAGTTCTTC. Protein: CSARKGIWTNNEQFF. The V call is TRBV20-1, the J call TRBJ2-1; D is uncertain. The CDR3 is 15 residues long. In germline, CDR1 is DFQATT, CDR2 SNEGSKA (reference sequence).